The next 10 T cell receptor beta chains were all read from a single sample in a study of blood T cells in healthy people across ages. Combining a sample-barcoded 5' primer with a J-beta primer mix, a second PCR ran for roughly 7 to 12 cycles. In TCRdb, the 5' RACE reads were re-called with MiXCR into one record per CDR3 protein. Of 850,000 to 1,000,000 distinct CDR3 sequences in the sample, roughly 50% are singletons; the top ten hold 10% to 15%. The sequencing input was blood. The receptors originated from a man aged 25-45 years in good health.

A remark on this clonotype: At one end, the junction sequence differs from germline, possibly due to a read error. The V and J genes are TRBV29-1 and TRBJ1-2; D unresolved. CDR1 and CDR2 from the germline V gene are SQVTM and ANQGSEA. There are 12 residues in the CDR3. Here the CDR3 DNA reads TGCAGCGTTGAATTGGGCAGCTATGACTACACCTTC. Protein: CSVELGSYDYTF.

This clonotype has more than one count but fewer than ten. The rearrangement links TRBV7-2 to TRBJ2-7, with 10 nucleotides matching TRBD2. The CDR3 extends over 18 amino acids. The V gene end was trimmed by 1 base and the J gene end by 5 bases; junction bases not matched to a gene: 14. Germline V gene sequence: CDR1 SGHTA, CDR2 FQGNSA. CDR3 bases: TGTGCCAGCAGCTTAGGGACTAGCGGAATACGTGGGCTCAACGAGCAGTACTTC. As protein: CASSLGTSGIRGLNEQYF.

The chain couples TRBV6-1 to TRBJ1-5; maybe TRBD1 (5 bases). The germline V gene has CDR1 MNHNS and CDR2 SASEGT. The CDR3 length is 14 residues. V lost 0 bases, J lost 5 bases, and 8 bases lay in between. The CDR3 nucleotides read TGTGCCAGCAGTGAAGCGCACAGGTATCAGCCCCAGCATTTT. Its translation is CASSEAHRYQPQHF.

This clonotype was detected a few times. The chain uses TRBV20-1 and TRBJ1-4, with 7 nucleotides matching TRBD1. The trim removed 4 bases at V and 4 bases at J, leaving 9 bases unmatched. CDR1 is DFQATT, CDR2 SNEGSKA, per germline (reference sequence). The CDR3 contains 15 residues. CDR3 nucleotide sequence: TGCAGTGCTAAGACCGGGACAGAACATAATGAAAAACTGTTTTTT. It specifies CSAKTGTEHNEKLFF.

V usage is TRBV6-2 or TRBV6-3 and J usage is TRBJ1-1; D not resolved. Trimming pared 4 bases from V and 10 bases from J, leaving 10 bases between. Germline lookup yields CDR1 MNHEY and CDR2 SVGEGT. This CDR3 region has 11 residues. The CDR3 DNA sequence: TGTGCCAGCAGTTCAATTCCAGGAGCTTTCTTT. Residues: CASSSIPGAFF.

The V and J genes are TRBV5-1 and TRBJ2-5; tentative D call: TRBD1 (5 bases). Germline assignment: CDR1 SGHRS and CDR2 YFSETQ. V lost 5 bases to trimming and J lost 9 bases, with 23 bases between them. The CDR3 covers 15 residues. The DNA for the CDR3 is TGCGCCAGCAGTCAATCTAACAGCAGGGCGAAGGCCCAGTACTTC. This codes for CASSQSNSRAKAQYF.

This chain uses TRBV20-1 with TRBJ1-2; 7 positions match TRBD1. Germline CDR1 is DFQATT and CDR2 is SNEGSKA (reference sequence). J gave up 7 bases and V 1 base, and 6 bases lay outside the gene matches. The CDR3 spans 13 residues. In DNA, the CDR3 is TGCAGTGCTAGAGGGCAGGGGGTCTTTGGCTACACCTTC. This encodes CSARGQGVFGYTF.

The chain employs TRBV11-3 and TRBJ2-3; 9 bases fit TRBD2. V gave up 2 bases and J gave up 2 bases; unmatched junction bases: 17. CDR1 and CDR2 from the germline V gene are SGHNT and YENEEA. The CDR3 is 20 residues long. CDR3 nucleotide sequence: TGTGCCAGCAGCTTACTTCGGGGGGGAACTAGCGGGCTTAACACAGATACGCAGTATTTT. This encodes CASSLLRGGTSGLNTDTQYF.

Turning to this clonotype: Sequence at one end of the junction differs from germline and may be a read error. The CDR3 here is CVSGLIVAVTDTQYF. CDR3 bases: TGTGTTAGTGGTTTGATCGTGGCAGTCACAGATACGCAGTATTTT. The rearrangement joins TRBV12-5 to TRBJ2-3; D unresolved. This CDR3 comprises 15 residues. Germline V gene data show CDR1 as LGHNT and CDR2 as FRNRAP.

This clonotype was found a few times. The chain uses TRBV3-1 and TRBJ1-2; a weak D match, TRBD1 (6 bases). The CDR3 sequence is 14 residues long. Germline V lookup: CDR1 LGHDT, CDR2 YNNKEL (reference sequence). V lost 0 bases to trimming and J lost 6 bases, with 11 bases between them. DNA for the CDR3: TGTGCCAGCAGCCAAGATAGCCGGGGGCATGGCTACACCTTC. This codes for CASSQDSRGHGYTF. Combining the CDR3 with reference TRBV3-1 and TRBJ1-2 gives the whole variable domain DTAVSQTPKYLVTQMGNDKSIKCEQNLGHDTMYWYKQDSKKFLKIMFSYNNKELIINETVPNRFSPKSPDKAHLNLHINSLELGDSAVYFCASSQDSRGHGYTFGSGTRLTVV.